This note documents a single TCR beta chain sequence. Other DNA sequences within the sample encode an identical CDR3. The data originate from a study of blood T cell repertoires in COVID-19. Study in general: In each case, the material was cDNA or gDNA derived from T cells, B-cell-depleted T cells, or PBMCs.

Germline V gene lookup returns CDR1 SGDLS and CDR2 YYNGEE. This CDR3 has 14 amino acids. The junction had 0 bases not matched to a gene; V was cut back by 1 base and J by 3 bases. TCRdb's table, derived via immunoSEQ multiplex PCR, lists solely in-frame clones and lacks some. The sample yields some 80,000 clones, roughly nine tenths seen once. This TCR was recovered from a man aged 45-60 years with COVID-19, enrolled during active disease. This chain joins TRBV9 and TRBJ2-1; 8 bases match TRBD2. Sequencing was carried out using peripheral blood. CDR3 sequence reads: CASSVTSGYNEQFF. The CDR3 nucleotides read TGTGCCAGCAGCGTAACTAGCGGCTACAATGAGCAGTTCTTC.